This entry concerns a single T cell receptor beta chain. All enrollees were roughly 18 to 89 years old and from fewer than 30 US areas. Researchers sorted participants into cohorts using their self-reported clinical history. Per the authors' pipeline: Reference gene primer amplification in the assay estimated nucleated cell counts. Assay: immunoSEQ multiplex PCR; the TCRdb copy retains only in-frame clones and omits some. V, J and clone size reflect that table, while D and trimming were determined from the DNA. This table has fewer than 500,000 clones, approximately 86% appearing once. The data are from a study of blood T cell repertoires in COVID-19. Across the study: Acute and convalescent COVID-19 specimens originated in the United States, Italy and Spain.

V gave up 0 bases and J gave up 9 bases, with 11 bases separating them. The CDR3 consists of 14 residues. Germline assignment: CDR1 LGHDT and CDR2 YNNKEL (reference sequence). Sequencing used PBMCs or T cells enriched from blood (not recorded which). The sequence came from a woman between 18 and 29 years old who had recovered from COVID-19. This chain connects TRBV3-1 (or the pseudogene TRBV3-2) to TRBJ1-4, with no clear D. The chain's CDR3 is CASSQERGRQKLFF. Written as DNA, the CDR3 is TGTGCCAGCAGCCAAGAACGCGGTCGGCAAAAACTGTTTTTT.